This TCR beta chain was obtained from a study of T cells in Graves' hyperthyroidism and ophthalmopathy (dated by TCRdb to the late 2010s). Study-level background: Peripheral blood samples were taken at initial diagnosis, before any treatment was given. The paper reports TCR Vbeta CDR3 sequencing of 135 peripheral blood samples: 40 to 45 ophthalmopathy, some 80 hyperthyroidism and some 17 progressor patients. The roughly 94 discovery patients were randomly split 7:3 into training and test sets. An independent validation cohort of around 19 hyperthyroidism patients and 17 patients who later progressed to ophthalmopathy tested prospective prediction of ophthalmopathy. A discovery cohort of about a hundred patients, roughly 45 with Graves' ophthalmopathy and approximately 57 with stable Graves' hyperthyroidism, was used to find distinguishing TCR V-J signatures. After blood sampling, hyperthyroidism patients were treated with methimazole at a starting dose of 30 mg daily, and ophthalmopathy patients were treated with high-dose intravenous methylprednisolone. In addition, the study compared T-cell repertoires in thyroid tissue and in blood from six Graves' hyperthyroidism patients. Overall study results and their limits: Most expanded thyroid clonotypes (frequency above 0.001) were also detected in blood, a finding suggesting that blood repertoires may reflect thyroid immune responses. Sample size was not statistically predetermined, and blinding of investigators to group allocation was not performed. In validation, the model predicted progression to ophthalmopathy a median of approximately 6.6 months before onset, with about 64% sensitivity and just under 75% specificity. A 13 V-J signature model separated ophthalmopathy from stable hyperthyroidism, with just over 85% sensitivity and 81% to 83% specificity in cross-validation and 80%/75% in testing.

The CDR3 measures 14 amino acids from cysteine to phenylalanine. Only the CDR3 DNA stays, 42 bases, in frame from base 1. Per the germline V gene, SGHTA is the CDR1 and FQGNSA is the CDR2. V gives up 4 bases and J gives up 5 bases, and the segment between their germline ends measures 14 bases. The TCR beta CDR3 regions were amplified from RNA transcripts. For the first round of RT-PCR on the TCR CDR3, the HTBI primer set was used together with the Qiagen OneStep RT-PCR kit. A second multiplex PCR round built the libraries, followed by size selection and purification. Libraries were sequenced paired-end with 100 bp reads on an Illumina HiSeq2000. The authors' pipeline ran thus. SOAPnuke was used to process the raw data, removing reads that contained adapters or uncalled bases, had a mean Phred below 15, or lacked an exact match to the constant primer or identifier. COPE v1.2.5 was used to merge the high-quality paired reads, and each unique nucleotide sequence was defined as a clonotype. Clonotypes were aligned to IMGT TRBV, TRBD and TRBJ reference segments using MiTCR v1.1. The analysis was restricted to V-J combinations with a frequency above 0.0001, which together covered 99.2% of the repertoires. A TCS score was defined as the ratio of F50 (clonal expansion) to E x V (chaos), with BLOSUM62-based TCRdist applied between CDR3 peptides within each V-J. Welch's t-statistics and random forest reduced 500 to 650 V-J features to around 14, which were used in a naive Bayes classifier (R e1071). TCRdb trimmed public reads at Q25 via fastp, called clones via MiXCR and kept in-frame beta chains. Here each entry gathers all rows of one CDR3 protein and keeps the most common genes and DNA. TCRdb's processing, not the authors' own work, is the source of the V and J calls. For this sample there are roughly 500,000 distinct CDR3 sequences; less than 25% appear just once. The ten largest clones represent roughly 10% of the sample.

In the ophthalmopathy patients, disease was moderately to severely active, with a Clinical Activity Score of 3 or more, a NOSPECS grade of 4 or more, and a duration of less than 3 months. Patients with uncontrolled infections, other autoimmune diseases, pregnancy or lactation were excluded. Diagnoses relied on clinical symptoms, serum thyroxine and TRAb, thyroid ultrasound and orbital computed tomography. PBMCs were separated from approximately 9.9 ml of fresh peripheral blood using Ficoll-Paque density gradient centrifugation. Total RNA was extracted using Trizol reagent, and RNA quality was assessed on an Agilent 2100 Bioanalyzer. This clonotype appeared many times. The antigen it recognizes is unknown. Per-nucleotide qualities are absent, and no much larger clonotype sits a single base away.

The chain is encoded by TRBV7-2 joined to TRBJ1-1; TRBD1 is a possible D gene, resting on 6 matching bases. The sequence was collected from a woman between 25 and 40 years old with Graves' ophthalmopathy. Sample: blood. The DNA sequence is TGTGCCAGCAGCTCCCACGGACAGTTTACTGAAGCTTTCTTT. Its protein reads: CASSSHGQFTEAFF.